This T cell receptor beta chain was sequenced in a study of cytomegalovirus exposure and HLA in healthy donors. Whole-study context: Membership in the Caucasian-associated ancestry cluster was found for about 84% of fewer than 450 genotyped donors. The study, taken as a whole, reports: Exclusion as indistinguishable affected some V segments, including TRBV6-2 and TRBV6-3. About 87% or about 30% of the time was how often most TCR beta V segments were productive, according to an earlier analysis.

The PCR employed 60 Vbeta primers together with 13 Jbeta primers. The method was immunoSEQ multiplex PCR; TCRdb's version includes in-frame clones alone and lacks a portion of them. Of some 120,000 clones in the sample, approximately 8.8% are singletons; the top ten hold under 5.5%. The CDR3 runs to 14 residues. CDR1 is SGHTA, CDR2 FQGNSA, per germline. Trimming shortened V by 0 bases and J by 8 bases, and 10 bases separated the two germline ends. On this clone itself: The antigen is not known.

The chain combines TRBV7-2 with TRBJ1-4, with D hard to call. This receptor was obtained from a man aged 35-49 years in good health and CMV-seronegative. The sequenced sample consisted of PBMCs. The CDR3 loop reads CASSLAGAGEKLFF. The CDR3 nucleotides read TGTGCCAGCAGCTTAGCGGGTGCGGGAGAAAAACTGTTTTTT.